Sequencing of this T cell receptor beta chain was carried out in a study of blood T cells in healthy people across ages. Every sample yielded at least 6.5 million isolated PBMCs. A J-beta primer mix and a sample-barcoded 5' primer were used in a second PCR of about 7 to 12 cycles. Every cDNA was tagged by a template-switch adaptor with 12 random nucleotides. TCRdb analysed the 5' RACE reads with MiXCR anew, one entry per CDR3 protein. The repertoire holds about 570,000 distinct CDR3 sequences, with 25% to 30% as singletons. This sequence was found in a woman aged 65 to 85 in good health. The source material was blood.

The CDR3 is CASTPVADGGAFF. CDR3 nucleotides: TGTGCCAGCACCCCGGTGGCGGACGGTGGAGCTTTCTTT. The V and J genes are TRBV7-9 and TRBJ1-1; D gene uncertain. Trimming removed 7 bases at V and 10 bases at J, with 19 bases between. The CDR3 loop spans 13 amino acids. CDR1 and CDR2 (germline): SEHNR, FQNEAQ (reference sequence).